One and the same sample provided the 24 T cell receptor beta chains below, sequenced in a study of blood T cell repertoires in COVID-19 (TCRdb year 2020). Library preparation used the immunoSEQ multiplex PCR assay. TCRdb re-hosts the immuneACCESS table, in-frame sequences only. Its copies lack some clones; in the studies checked, an unresolved V gene accounts for under half of them, and the cause for the rest is not known. The sample table holds approximately 40,000 clones, of which more than 70% were seen once. The ten largest clones capture around 2% of the sample. Sequencing was done on a sample of peripheral blood. The source is a human donor in a cohort sampled during active COVID-19.

The chain joins TRBV5-6 to TRBJ1-2, with D unresolved. V was clipped by 0 bases and J by 6 bases, with 6 bases between them. The CDR3 totals 12 residues. From germline, CDR1 is SGHDT and CDR2 YYEEEE. The CDR3 DNA is TGTGCCAGCAGCTTGGGCCCGGATGGCTACACCTTC. This translates into CASSLGPDGYTF.

The chain employs TRBV5-1 and TRBJ2-7; 9 nucleotides agree with TRBD2. The CDR3 has 14 residues. Losses at the gene ends were 7 bases for V and 1 base for J; bases not matched to a gene: 6. Germline V lookup: CDR1 SGHRS, CDR2 YFSETQ. CDR3 coding DNA: TGCGCCAGCCGCCCGGGACTAGCATCCTACGAGCAGTACTTC. It translates to CASRPGLASYEQYF.

The chain combines TRBV7-9 with TRBJ1-1; D may be TRBD1 (5 bases). CDR1 is SEHNR, CDR2 FQNEAQ, per germline (reference sequence). With 5 bases removed from V and 5 bases from J, the gap between germline ends came to 15 bases. The CDR3 covers 14 residues. CDR3 nucleotide sequence: TGTGCCAGCAGCCCAAACTGGCAGGGTACTGAAGCTTTCTTT. Its translation: CASSPNWQGTEAFF.

Here the CDR3 DNA reads TGCGCCAGCAGCTTGGGTCTAGCGGGGGGCCTAAACACCGGGGAGCTGTTTTTT. Its translation: CASSLGLAGGLNTGELFF. The rearrangement joins TRBV5-1 to TRBJ2-2; 11 bases match TRBD2. Germline lookup yields CDR1 SGHRS and CDR2 YFSETQ. This CDR3 is 18 amino acids long. V was pared by 0 bases and J by 2 bases, with 6 bases of the junction left unmatched.

This clone has a handful of counts. This chain joins TRBV2 and TRBJ1-2, with D unresolved. Trimming left V 6 bases short and J 8 bases short, with 10 bases between. Germline V CDR1 and CDR2: SNHLY, FYNNEI. This CDR3 contains 11 residues. DNA of the CDR3: TGTGCCAGCAGATGGGAGAGGGGCTACACCTTC. It is translated as CASRWERGYTF.

The rearrangement uses TRBV5-4 and TRBJ1-6, with 7 positions matching TRBD1. The CDR3 has 12 residues. The germline V gene has CDR1 SGHNT and CDR2 YYREEE (reference sequence). V trimming: 4 bases; J trimming: 9 bases; junction bases outside the gene matches: 1. CDR3 amino acids: CASSTGVSPLHF. The CDR3 region has the DNA TGTGCCAGCAGCACAGGGGTTTCACCCCTCCACTTT.

The V gene is TRBV2, the J gene TRBJ2-4; 12 nucleotides match TRBD1. Germline V CDR1 and CDR2: SNHLY, FYNNEI. This CDR3 has 14 amino acids. After removal of 3 bases from V and 15 bases from J, the junction contained 9 bases not matched to a gene. In DNA, the CDR3 is TGTGCCAGCAGTGAGCCGGGACAGGGGGCGACGCGGTACTTC. Translating it yields CASSEPGQGATRYF.

This chain uses TRBV20-1 with TRBJ1-4; D might be TRBD1 (6 bases). Germline-derived CDR1 and CDR2 are DFQATT and SNEGSKA (reference sequence). The CDR3 consists of 11 residues. Trimming removed 7 bases at V and 8 bases at J, with 11 bases between. In nucleotides, the CDR3 is TGCAGTGTCAGGGGTCGAGAAAAACTGTTTTTT. Protein: CSVRGREKLFF.

The chain carries TRBV6-1 and TRBJ2-2; no firm D call. V was cut by 1 base and J by 1 base, with 7 bases left in between. CDR1 is MNHNS, CDR2 SASEGT, per germline. This CDR3 spans 15 amino acids. The CDR3 loop is CASSEGSGNTGELFF. The CDR3 DNA is TGTGCCAGCAGTGAAGGATCCGGGAACACCGGGGAGCTGTTTTTT.

This chain uses TRBV3-1 (or the pseudogene TRBV3-2) with TRBJ1-3; maybe TRBD1 (6 bases). Germline V lookup: CDR1 LGHDT, CDR2 YNNKEL (reference sequence). V dropped 3 bases and J dropped 3 bases, with 12 bases sitting between them. This CDR3 is 15 amino acids long. The CDR3 loop is CASSHSQGYGNTIYF. CDR3 DNA: TGTGCCAGCAGCCATTCACAGGGATATGGAAACACCATATATTTT.

This chain joins TRBV5-1 and TRBJ1-2; 9 nucleotides agree with TRBD1. The CDR3 is 15 residues long. In germline, CDR1 is SGHRS, CDR2 YFSETQ. The J segment lost 5 bases and the V segment lost 3 bases, leaving 8 bases of the junction unmatched. The CDR3 loop reads CASSWGTGSEYGYTF. The CDR3, as DNA: TGCGCCAGCAGCTGGGGGACAGGGTCGGAGTATGGCTACACCTTC.

The gene calls are TRBV19 and TRBJ2-7, with a weak D call TRBD2 (6 bases). Per the germline V gene, CDR1 is LNHDA and CDR2 is SQIVND (reference sequence). V was pared by 5 bases and J by 7 bases, with 18 bases between. The CDR3 contains 14 residues. CDR3 DNA: TGTGCCAGTAGTCAACGGGACTCCGGTCGGGAGCAGTACTTC. Translating gives CASSQRDSGREQYF.

The chain combines TRBV2 with TRBJ1-6; tentative D call: TRBD1 (5 bases). The germline V and J ends were trimmed by 0 bases and 2 bases, with 14 bases remaining between them. The germline gives CDR1 SNHLY, CDR2 FYNNEI. The CDR3 loop spans 18 amino acids. The DNA of the CDR3 is TGTGCCAGCAGTGAAGCGCTTCCGGGGGACGCCTATAATTCACCCCTCCACTTT. The encoded protein is CASSEALPGDAYNSPLHF.

The chain carries TRBV5-6 and TRBJ2-7, with 9 bases that match TRBD2. V shed 0 bases and J 4 bases; nucleotides not matched to a gene: 5. Germline-derived CDR1 and CDR2 are SGHDT and YYEEEE. CDR3 size: 15 residues. CDR3 protein: CASSLALAGRYEQYF. CDR3 DNA: TGTGCCAGCAGCTTGGCTCTAGCGGGGCGGTACGAGCAGTACTTC.

The chain uses TRBV7-2 and TRBJ1-1; D perhaps matches TRBD1 (6 bases). Germline CDR1 reads SGHTA; CDR2 reads FQGNSA. V lost 1 base to trimming and J lost 3 bases, with 9 bases between them. The CDR3 totals 14 residues. This CDR3 is CASSLVSGDTEAFF. The DNA for the CDR3 is TGTGCCAGCAGCTTAGTTTCAGGGGACACTGAAGCTTTCTTT.

V gene TRBV5-1 combines with J gene TRBJ2-5, with 7 bases lining up with TRBD1. From germline, CDR1 is SGHRS and CDR2 YFSETQ. The V and J ends lost 0 bases and 1 base, in that order; junction bases with no gene match: 6. The CDR3 spans 16 residues. The CDR3 sequence: CASSLADRTGQETQYF. As DNA, the CDR3 is TGCGCCAGCAGCTTGGCGGATAGGACAGGCCAAGAGACCCAGTACTTC.

V gene TRBV28 combines with J gene TRBJ2-5; TRBD1 matches 8 bases. The germline V gene has CDR1 MDHEN and CDR2 SYDVKM. This CDR3 spans 15 amino acids. After removal of 7 bases from V and 5 bases from J, the junction contained 12 bases not matched to a gene. Here the CDR3 reads CASTFQGADWETQYF. In DNA form, the CDR3 reads TGTGCCAGCACCTTTCAGGGGGCAGATTGGGAGACCCAGTACTTC. Supplemented by reference TRBV28 and TRBJ2-5, the full variable domain reads DVKVTQSSRYLVKRTGEKVFLECVQDMDHENMFWYRQDPGLGLRLIYFSYDVKMKEKGDIPEGYSVSREKKERFSLILESASTNQTSMYLCASTFQGADWETQYFGPGTRLLVL.

The rearrangement links TRBV2 to TRBJ1-2; D is perhaps TRBD1 (5 bases). The CDR3 length is 15 residues. The germline V and J ends were trimmed by 4 bases and 0 bases, with 12 bases remaining between them. The germline CDR1 and CDR2 sequences are SNHLY and FYNNEI. The CDR3 protein is CASSGGGRPNYGYTF. The CDR3 coding sequence is TGTGCCAGCAGTGGGGGGGGGAGACCTAACTATGGCTACACCTTC.

The chain recombines TRBV29-1 with TRBJ1-2; 8 bases fit TRBD1. The V gene's germline CDR1 is SQVTM and CDR2 ANQGSEA. V was pared by 4 bases and J by 0 bases, with 7 bases of the junction left unmatched. CDR3 length: 15 residues. The CDR3 sequence is CSVGQGAAANYGYTF. DNA for the CDR3: TGCAGCGTTGGTCAGGGGGCGGCGGCTAACTATGGCTACACCTTC.

The chain uses TRBV7-9 and TRBJ1-5; 10 bases fit TRBD1. The CDR3 totals 16 residues. V shed 5 bases, J shed 1 base, and the junction held 5 bases outside the gene matches. Germline CDR1 SEHNR, CDR2 FQNEAQ (reference sequence). In DNA, the CDR3 is TGTGCCAGCAGCGGGACAGGGGTTGGGAGCAATCAGCCCCAGCATTTT. As protein: CASSGTGVGSNQPQHF.

This rearrangement joins TRBV5-1 to TRBJ2-5; 10 bases agree with TRBD1. The CDR3 covers 15 residues. Losses at the gene ends were 4 bases for V and 3 bases for J; bases not matched to a gene: 6. The germline V gene has CDR1 SGHRS and CDR2 YFSETQ. The CDR3 DNA reads as TGCGCCAGCAGCCACTACGGGACAGGGGAAGAGACCCAGTACTTC. It specifies CASSHYGTGEETQYF. The full variable domain, with the rest looked up from reference TRBV5-1 and TRBJ2-5, is KAGVTQTPRYLIKTRGQQVTLSCSPISGHRSVSWYQQTPGQGLQFLFEYFSETQRNKGNFPGRFSGRQFSNSRSEMNVSTLELGDSALYLCASSHYGTGEETQYFGPGTRLLVL.

Only one count was recorded for this clone. This rearrangement joins TRBV4-1 to TRBJ1-2; 12 bases are a match to TRBD1. The junction had 5 bases not matched to a gene; V was cut back by 0 bases and J by 12 bases. CDR3 size: 14 residues. Germline V gene sequence: CDR1 MGHRA, CDR2 YSYEKL. The DNA for the CDR3 is TGCGCCAGCAGCCAAGATAGGGACAGGGGGCTCCACACCTTC. Amino acid sequence: CASSQDRDRGLHTF.

The J gene is TRBJ2-7, the V gene TRBV5-1; no firm D call. The V end was cut by 4 bases, the J end by 4 bases, with 12 bases between. The V gene's germline CDR1 is SGHRS and CDR2 YFSETQ. The CDR3 extends over 13 amino acids. The CDR3 coding sequence is TGCGCCAGCAGCCCACTCTCAGGTTACGAGCAGTACTTC. It yields the protein CASSPLSGYEQYF.

This clone was observed a few times. The chain links TRBV6-6 to TRBJ2-1; D is perhaps TRBD1 (6 bases). CDR3 size: 16 residues. CDR1 and CDR2 (germline): MNHNY, SVGAGI (reference sequence). V lost 6 bases and J 8 bases, leaving 23 bases between the germline ends. The CDR3 bases are TGTGCCAGCAGCCTCGAGGCGGCAGGGGTGTCTGATGAGCAGTTCTTC. Translation gives CASSLEAAGVSDEQFF.